The 16 T cell receptor beta chains below come from one sample, sequenced in a study of siplizumab effects on memory and regulatory T cells. These receptors have no known antigen. Here immunoSEQ multiplex PCR was the method, and the copy in TCRdb shows in-frame clones only, minus some. The table records about 13,000 clones, roughly 43% of them present only once. Coculturing was carried out on the mixed lymphocyte reaction cells. It lasted six to seven days and was done at 37°C. The sequenced sample consisted of CFSE-low (dividing) CD8+ T cells sorted from an allogeneic mixed lymphocyte reaction. Source of these receptors: a human donor in good health; the cells came from an allogeneic mixed lymphocyte reaction.

This clone rates as medium-sized. The chain couples TRBV29-1 to TRBJ1-1; 7 positions match TRBD1. The CDR3 has 14 residues. In germline, CDR1 is SQVTM, CDR2 ANQGSEA. The V and J ends lost 4 bases and 3 bases, in that order; junction bases with no gene match: 8. CDR3 sequence reads: CSVVTGAGHTEAFF. CDR3 bases: TGCAGCGTTGTAACAGGGGCGGGTCACACTGAAGCTTTCTTT.

This clone occurred a few times. This sequence joins TRBV12-5 and TRBJ2-7, with TRBD1 matching over 8 bases. The ends lost 0 bases at V and 3 bases at J; junction bases unmatched: 7. The CDR3 is 16 residues long. The germline V gene encodes CDR1 LGHNT and CDR2 FRNRAP. The CDR3 loop reads CASGLVQGAENYEQYF. CDR3 coding DNA: TGTGCTAGTGGTTTGGTCCAGGGGGCGGAGAACTACGAGCAGTACTTC. The full variable domain, rest sourced from reference TRBV12-5 and TRBJ2-7, is DARVTQTPRHKVTEMGQEVTMRCQPILGHNTVFWYRQTMMQGLELLAYFRNRAPLDDSGMPKDRFSAEMPDATLATLKIQPSEPRDSAVYFCASGLVQGAENYEQYFGPGTRLTVT.

The chain uses TRBV11-3 and TRBJ2-4; weak D call: TRBD1 (6 bases). The CDR3 spans 17 residues. Germline V gene data show CDR1 as SGHNT and CDR2 as YENEEA. Trimming left V 5 bases short and J 3 bases short, with 20 bases between. The CDR3, as DNA: TGTGCCAGCAGCCCCAGGGGCGCAGGGGTCGGCAAAAACATTCAGTACTTC. Protein sequence: CASSPRGAGVGKNIQYF.

The V and J genes are TRBV5-6 and TRBJ2-7, with 8 nucleotides matching TRBD2. Germline V gives CDR1 SGHDT, CDR2 YYEEEE. CDR3 length equals 15 residues. With 0 bases clipped from V and 3 bases from J, the junction kept 5 bases outside the gene matches. In DNA, the CDR3 is TGTGCCAGCAGCTTGGGGTTAGCGGGACACTACGAGCAGTACTTC. Its translation is CASSLGLAGHYEQYF. Drawing the rest from reference TRBV5-6 and TRBJ2-7, the complete variable domain is DAGVTQSPTHLIKTRGQQVTLRCSPKSGHDTVSWYQQALGQGPQFIFQYYEEEERQRGNFPDRFSGHQFPNYSSELNVNALLLGDSALYLCASSLGLAGHYEQYFGPGTRLTVT.

This clone came up a few times. The CDR3 DNA sequence: TGCGCCAGCAGCCCCACCGAGACAGGAAACTATGGCTACACCTTC. Protein product: CASSPTETGNYGYTF. V is TRBV4-1 and J is TRBJ1-2, with D tentatively TRBD1 (6 bases). From germline, CDR1 is MGHRA and CDR2 YSYEKL. This CDR3 comprises 15 residues. V shed 4 bases and J shed 2 bases, with 14 bases lying between them.

This clone was counted between two and nine times. The V and J genes are TRBV13 and TRBJ1-6; 8 nucleotides line up with TRBD1. J lost 6 bases, V lost 4 bases, and 8 bases had no gene match. The germline CDR1 and CDR2 sequences are PRHDT and FYEKMQ (reference sequence). The CDR3 contains 16 residues. This CDR3 reads CASSYASGGLNSPLHF. CDR3 coding DNA: TGTGCCAGCAGCTATGCATCAGGGGGCCTTAATTCACCCCTCCACTTT.

The J gene is TRBJ2-7, the V gene TRBV4-1, with 7 bases fitting TRBD1. CDR3 length: 14 residues. CDR1 is MGHRA and CDR2 is YSYEKL in the germline V gene. V dropped 1 base and J dropped 0; count of bases not matched to a gene: 0. CDR3 sequence (DNA): TGCGCCAGCAGCCAAGGACAGGGCTCCTACGAGCAGTACTTC. Its translation: CASSQGQGSYEQYF.

The chain combines TRBV5-5 with TRBJ2-7; the match to TRBD2 covers 12 bases. V dropped 0 bases and J dropped 5; count of bases not matched to a gene: 6. The V gene's germline CDR1 is SGHKS and CDR2 YYEKEE (reference sequence). This CDR3 is 16 amino acids long. CDR3 residues: CASSLGLAGGPHEQYF. The CDR3 nucleotides are TGTGCCAGCAGCTTGGGGCTAGCGGGAGGGCCGCACGAGCAGTACTTC.

The CDR3 loop is CASSTWTAEQETQYF. The CDR3 DNA is TGTGCCAGCAGCACATGGACGGCTGAACAAGAGACCCAGTACTTC. The rearrangement links TRBV7-2 to TRBJ2-5; no clear D gene. This CDR3 region has 15 residues. V lost 5 bases and J 2 bases, leaving 15 bases between the germline ends. The germline CDR1 and CDR2 sequences are SGHTA and FQGNSA.

V usage is TRBV14 and J usage is TRBJ1-1; no clear D gene. V lost 0 bases, J lost 11 bases, and 22 bases lay in between. The germline V gene encodes CDR1 SGHDN and CDR2 FVKESK. The CDR3 totals 16 residues. CDR3 loop: CASSQEVGSRALQAFF. The CDR3 region has the DNA TGTGCCAGCAGCCAAGAGGTCGGGAGTAGGGCACTGCAGGCTTTCTTT. Together with reference TRBV14 and TRBJ1-1, the CDR3 gives the full variable domain: EAGVTQFPSHSVIEKGQTVTLRCDPISGHDNLYWYRRVMGKEIKFLLHFVKESKQDESGMPNNRFLAERTGGTYSTLKVQPAELEDSGVYFCASSQEVGSRALQAFFGQGTRLTVV.

In its sample, this clone is medium-sized. The chain's CDR3 is CASSSAGTSYEQYF. The CDR3 nucleotides are TGTGCCAGTAGTAGTGCAGGGACCTCCTACGAGCAGTACTTC. This chain connects TRBV19 to TRBJ2-7; D could derive from TRBD1 or TRBD2 (5 bases each). V lost 4 bases to trimming and J lost 0 bases, with 10 bases between them. The CDR3 is 14 residues long. CDR1 is LNHDA, CDR2 SQIVND, per germline (reference sequence).

The V and J genes are TRBV27 and TRBJ2-7; D is unclear. The V end was cut by 5 bases, the J end by 3 bases, with 17 bases between. This CDR3 region has 15 residues. Per germline, CDR1 MNHEY and CDR2 SMNVEV (reference sequence). The CDR3 DNA is TGTGCCAGCAGTGCTACTACAGAATCCCACTACGAGCAGTACTTC. Protein: CASSATTESHYEQYF.

By sample share, this clone is medium-sized. The chain employs TRBV7-9 and TRBJ1-5; 8 nucleotides agree with TRBD1. Trimming took 6 bases from V and 6 from J; bases not matched to a gene: 10. The CDR3 loop spans 15 amino acids. From germline, CDR1 is SEHNR and CDR2 FQNEAQ (reference sequence). DNA of the CDR3: TGTGCCAGCAGTGCGGACAGGGAGTGGGGTCAGCCCCAGCATTTT. This translates into CASSADREWGQPQHF. The full variable domain, its missing parts supplied by reference TRBV7-9 and TRBJ1-5, is DTGVSQNPRHKITKRGQNVTFRCDPISEHNRLYWYRQTLGQGPEFLTYFQNEAQLEKSRLLSDRFSAERPKGSFSTLEIQRTEQGDSAMYLCASSADREWGQPQHFGDGTRLSIL.

The chain uses TRBV7-3 and TRBJ1-2; possible D gene TRBD1, 5 bases. Germline loops: CDR1 SGHTA, CDR2 FQGTGA. The CDR3 runs 15 residues. Trimming pared 5 bases from V and 7 bases from J, leaving 20 bases between. CDR3 amino acids: CASSRDGAAWSGYTF. For the CDR3, the DNA is TGTGCCAGCAGCAGAGACGGGGCAGCCTGGTCTGGCTACACCTTC.

The sample holds a few counts of this clone. V and J are TRBV4-1 and TRBJ2-7; 10 bases map to TRBD1. The CDR3 runs 15 residues. The trim removed 1 base at V and 5 bases at J, leaving 5 bases unmatched. Germline CDR1 MGHRA, CDR2 YSYEKL. The CDR3 DNA is TGCGCCAGCAGCCAAGTGGGACAGGGGCAAAACGAGCAGTACTTC. This sequence encodes CASSQVGQGQNEQYF.

The V call is TRBV5-1, the J call TRBJ2-5, with D tentatively TRBD2 (6 bases). CDR1 and CDR2 from the germline V gene are SGHRS and YFSETQ. This CDR3 region has 17 residues. The germline V and J ends were trimmed by 4 bases and 4 bases, with 23 bases remaining between them. The CDR3 sequence: CASSLGPFGGVLETQYF. The CDR3 DNA reads TGCGCCAGCAGCCTTGGCCCTTTCGGAGGGGTTTTAGAGACCCAGTACTTC.